The 25 T cell receptor beta chains presented below share a single source sample, sequenced in a study of blood T cells in healthy people across ages (dated by TCRdb to between 2015 and 2017). The library was made by 5' RACE. The reads were generated on an Illumina HiSeq 2500. A second PCR of roughly 7 to 11 cycles was performed with a sample-barcoded 5' primer and a J-beta primer mix. TCRdb applied fastp at Q25 and MiXCR to the public reads, then kept only in-frame beta chains. Rows matching on CDR3 protein sequence are summarized as one entry with the most common DNA and genes. Counted in this sample were fewer than 800,000 distinct CDR3 sequences; approximately 29% of them appeared once. The biggest ten clones account for 15% of the sample. What was sequenced was blood. Receptor source: a woman of 80 years or more in good health. Donor details come from another sample of the same person, matched by shared clones.

At least ten counts were recorded for this clonotype. V usage is TRBV6-1 and J usage is TRBJ2-3; 12 positions agree with TRBD2. The J segment lost 6 bases and the V segment lost 6 bases, leaving 7 bases of the junction unmatched. The CDR3 sequence is 15 residues long. Germline values: CDR1 MNHNS, CDR2 SASEGT. The CDR3 here is CASRASGGAADTQYF. The CDR3 DNA sequence: TGTGCCAGCAGGGCTAGCGGGGGGGCGGCTGATACGCAGTATTTT.

The sample holds a few counts of this clonotype. The V call is TRBV9, the J call TRBJ2-1; TRBD1 aligns across 7 bases. The trim removed 3 bases at V and 0 bases at J, leaving 3 bases unmatched. The germline V gene has CDR1 SGDLS and CDR2 YYNGEE. This CDR3 region has 15 residues. CDR3 sequence reads: CASSAPGGSYNEQFF. CDR3 DNA: TGTGCCAGCAGCGCCCCAGGGGGCTCCTACAATGAGCAGTTCTTC.

In this sample, this clonotype turned up many times. J is TRBJ2-7 and V is TRBV7-2; possibly TRBD1 for D (5 bases). CDR1 SGHTA and CDR2 FQGNSA come from the germline V gene. With 5 bases removed from V and 5 bases from J, the gap between germline ends came to 13 bases. This CDR3 has 13 amino acids. The CDR3 loop reads CASSARSGNEQYF. The CDR3 DNA reads TGTGCCAGCAGCGCTCGTTCAGGGAACGAGCAGTACTTC.

In its sample, this clonotype was seen many times. The J gene is TRBJ2-1, the V gene TRBV5-5; D gene unclear. V was trimmed by 0 bases and J by 0 bases, leaving 10 bases between them. The CDR3 has 16 amino acids. Germline CDR1 is SGHKS and CDR2 is YYEKEE (reference sequence). CDR3 loop: CASSLGLMSSYNEQFF. The CDR3 DNA sequence: TGTGCCAGCAGCTTGGGGCTGATGAGCTCCTACAATGAGCAGTTCTTC.

The V and J genes are TRBV29-1 and TRBJ1-1, with D possibly being TRBD1 (5 bases). There are 16 residues in the CDR3. From germline, CDR1 is SQVTM and CDR2 ANQGSEA. V gave up 5 bases and J gave up 0 bases, with 19 bases separating them. The CDR3, as DNA: TGCAGCGTTCGATATCGGACGGGACCTATGAACACTGAAGCTTTCTTT. Its translation is CSVRYRTGPMNTEAFF.

This clonotype was seen at least ten times. The V and J genes are TRBV6-6 and TRBJ2-1; 11 nucleotides align to TRBD2. The V gene's germline CDR1 is MNHNY and CDR2 SVGAGI (reference sequence). The CDR3 covers 15 residues. V lost 5 bases to trimming and J lost 3 bases; unmatched junction nucleotides: 3. DNA of the CDR3: TGTGCCAGCAGTAAACTAGCGGGGGACTACAATGAGCAGTTCTTC. Translated, it gives CASSKLAGDYNEQFF.

This clonotype was observed at least ten times. The chain joins TRBV7-2 to TRBJ1-6; D call uncertain. Deletions cut 4 bases from V and 14 bases from J, with 15 bases between. Germline-derived CDR1 and CDR2 are SGHTA and FQGNSA. The CDR3 covers 13 residues. The DNA for the CDR3 is TGTGCCAGCAGCTCGGACCCAACCGGGGCCCTCCACTTT. As protein: CASSSDPTGALHF.

This rearrangement joins TRBV19 to TRBJ2-2; 10 bases are shared with TRBD1. V dropped 5 bases and J dropped 0; count of bases not matched to a gene: 6. The CDR3 consists of 17 residues. Germline V CDR1 and CDR2: LNHDA, SQIVND (reference sequence). The CDR3, as DNA: TGTGCCAGTAGTCCCCGGACAGGGGGGGCGAACACCGGGGAGCTGTTTTTT. Translated, it gives CASSPRTGGANTGELFF.

This clonotype was seen ten or more times. The V gene is TRBV5-1, the J gene TRBJ1-2; TRBD1 matches at 8 bases. Looked up from germline, CDR1 is SGHRS and CDR2 is YFSETQ. V lost 2 bases, J lost 6 bases, and 3 bases stayed unmatched. The CDR3 is 13 residues long. CDR3 sequence reads: CASSLQGGHGYTF. In nucleotides, the CDR3 is TGCGCCAGCAGCTTACAGGGGGGACATGGCTACACCTTC.

This clonotype was detected a few times. This may come from a read error, since a much larger clone is one base off. This chain links TRBV28 with TRBJ2-1, with a tentative D call TRBD1 (6 bases). CDR3 length equals 13 residues. Germline V gene lookup returns CDR1 MDHEN and CDR2 SYDVKM. V was shortened by 6 bases and J by 6 bases, with 12 bases between the two germline ends. The CDR3 loop is CASRWTASNEQFF. CDR3 coding DNA: TGTGCCAGCAGGTGGACAGCGAGCAATGAGCAGTTCTTC.

The gene calls are TRBV9 and TRBJ1-1; a possible D gene is TRBD1 (5 bases). The germline V gene has CDR1 SGDLS and CDR2 YYNGEE. The CDR3 sequence is 15 residues long. Between the trimmed V and J ends, which lost 0 bases and 3 bases, there was a span of 12 bases. CDR3 DNA sequence: TGTGCCAGCAGCGTAGTGGGGACGGAGGACACTGAAGCTTTCTTT. Amino acid sequence: CASSVVGTEDTEAFF.

Points on this clonotype: Being one base from a much bigger clone, this may be a read error. The genes are TRBV29-1 and TRBJ1-2; D uncertain. Germline loops: CDR1 SQVTM, CDR2 ANQGSEA. This CDR3 has 13 amino acids. The CDR3 protein is CSVESGKNYGHTF. DNA for the CDR3: TGCAGCGTTGAATCCGGGAAGAACTATGGCCACACCTTC.

This clonotype was found many times. The rearrangement joins TRBV10-3 to TRBJ2-3; D may be TRBD2 (7 bases). The germline V and J ends were trimmed by 4 bases and 3 bases, with 11 bases remaining between them. Germline-derived CDR1 and CDR2 are ENHRY and SYGVKD. This CDR3 region has 14 residues. For the CDR3, the DNA is TGTGCCATCAGTGTCAGGGGAGGGACAGATACGCAGTATTTT. Residues: CAISVRGGTDTQYF.

The gene calls are TRBV20-1 and TRBJ2-6; the D is unclear. Trimming removed 1 base from V and 5 bases from J, with 9 bases in between. The CDR3 has 14 residues. CDR1 is DFQATT and CDR2 is SNEGSKA in the germline V gene (reference sequence). This CDR3 is CSARVDPRANVLTF. The CDR3 nucleotides read TGCAGTGCTAGAGTGGATCCCCGGGCCAACGTCCTGACTTTC.

This clonotype was detected ten times or more. The rearrangement uses TRBV7-6 and TRBJ2-1, with TRBD2 matching 12 bases. V was clipped by 0 bases and J by 2 bases; unmatched bases: 5. Germline V lookup: CDR1 SGHVS, CDR2 FNYEAQ. The length of the CDR3 is 18 residues. CDR3 amino acids: CASSLAARLAGAYNEQFF. CDR3 nucleotide sequence: TGTGCCAGCAGCTTAGCAGCGCGACTAGCGGGGGCCTACAATGAGCAGTTCTTC.

Many counts were recorded for this clonotype. The chain is built from TRBV7-2 and TRBJ2-5; TRBD1 aligns across 9 bases. The V gene's germline CDR1 is SGHTA and CDR2 FQGNSA. The CDR3 contains 15 residues. V was pared by 1 base and J by 5 bases, with 5 bases of the junction left unmatched. CDR3 amino acids: CASSLGGDRAETQYF. CDR3 in DNA: TGTGCCAGCAGCTTAGGGGGGGACAGGGCGGAGACCCAGTACTTC. The entire variable domain, with the rest obtained from reference TRBV7-2 and TRBJ2-5, is as follows: GAGVSQSPSNKVTEKGKDVELRCDPISGHTALYWYRQSLGQGLEFLIYFQGNSAPDKSGLPSDRFSAERTGGSVSTLTIQRTQQEDSAVYLCASSLGGDRAETQYFGPGTRLLVL.

In regard to this clonotype: This clone may be a read error of a much larger clone one base away. In DNA, the CDR3 is TGTGCCATCATGACCCCTACCCATGAGCAGTACTTC. This gives the protein CAIMTPTHEQYF. The chain carries TRBV10-3 and TRBJ2-5; D is undetermined. CDR1 and CDR2 from the germline V gene are ENHRY and SYGVKD. Between the trimmed V and J ends, which lost 7 bases and 11 bases, there was a span of 17 bases. This CDR3 contains 12 residues.

This clonotype was seen once. This sequence joins TRBV5-1 and TRBJ2-5; 11 nucleotides match TRBD2. The CDR3 is made up of 14 amino acids. The V gene end was trimmed by 6 bases and the J gene end by 0 bases; junction bases not matched to a gene: 1. Per germline, CDR1 SGHRS and CDR2 YFSETQ. In DNA form, the CDR3 reads TGCGCCAGCAAACTAGCGGGAGACCAAGAGACCCAGTACTTC. Translation: CASKLAGDQETQYF. Filled out from reference TRBV5-1 and TRBJ2-5, the complete variable domain reads KAGVTQTPRYLIKTRGQQVTLSCSPISGHRSVSWYQQTPGQGLQFLFEYFSETQRNKGNFPGRFSGRQFSNSRSEMNVSTLELGDSALYLCASKLAGDQETQYFGPGTRLLVL.

A remark on this clonotype: A read error is possible here, since a much larger clone lies one base away. CDR3 nucleotide sequence: TGTGCCAGCAGCCCCGGGACAGGGACAAACTCCTACGAGCAGTACTTC. Amino acid sequence: CASSPGTGTNSYEQYF. The rearrangement links TRBV5-6 to TRBJ2-7; 9 bases are a match to TRBD1. This CDR3 spans 16 amino acids. The germline V gene has CDR1 SGHDT and CDR2 YYEEEE. V was pared by 4 bases and J by 0 bases, with 8 bases of the junction left unmatched.

As concerns this clonotype: A much larger clone differs by one base, so this may be a read error. CDR3 residues: CASRSQGPFNYGYTF. The CDR3 nucleotides are TGTGCCAGCAGATCACAGGGCCCATTTAACTATGGCTACACCTTC. V and J are TRBV7-9 and TRBJ1-2; D may be TRBD1 (6 bases). V was pared by 6 bases and J by 1 base, with 15 bases between. Germline V gives CDR1 SEHNR, CDR2 FQNEAQ (reference sequence). This CDR3 spans 15 amino acids. The full variable domain, with the rest looked up from reference TRBV7-9 and TRBJ1-2, is DTGVSQNPRHKITKRGQNVTFRCDPISEHNRLYWYRQTLGQGPEFLTYFQNEAQLEKSRLLSDRFSAERPKGSFSTLEIQRTEQGDSAMYLCASRSQGPFNYGYTFGSGTRLTVV.

The chain couples TRBV20-1 to TRBJ2-3, with 10 positions matching TRBD1. The CDR3 has 14 amino acids. After removal of 6 bases from V and 4 bases from J, the junction contained 7 bases not matched to a gene. CDR1 and CDR2 (germline): DFQATT, SNEGSKA (reference sequence). CDR3: CSAWDRGGADTQYF. The CDR3 bases are TGCAGTGCATGGGACAGGGGAGGAGCAGATACGCAGTATTTT.

As to this clonotype: A much larger clone lies a single base off, so this may be a read error. Here the CDR3 omits its conserved ending phenylalanine or tryptophan, so a read error is the likely source. The gene calls are TRBV30 and TRBJ2-1; no firm D call. The CDR3 runs 12 residues. Germline V gene sequence: CDR1 GTSNPN, CDR2 SVGIG (reference sequence). The V and J ends lost 2 bases and 6 bases respectively, with 8 bases between them. The CDR3 DNA reads as TGTGCCTGGAGTCGCTATATCAATGAGCAGTTCGTC. It encodes CAWSRYINEQFV.

This chain connects TRBV15 to TRBJ1-5, with 12 bases matching TRBD1. Germline CDR1 is LNHNV and CDR2 is YYDKDF (reference sequence). The V and J ends lost 2 bases and 8 bases, in that order; junction bases with no gene match: 13. The CDR3 covers 18 residues. CDR3 nucleotide sequence: TGTGCCACCAGCAGATTCGGGACAGGGGGCCTAAATTCGGAGCCCCAGCATTTT. As protein: CATSRFGTGGLNSEPQHF.

This clonotype was seen many times. V usage is TRBV11-1 and J usage is TRBJ2-1; maybe TRBD2 (6 bases). This CDR3 is 14 amino acids long. V dropped 4 bases and J dropped 3 bases, with 10 bases sitting between them. Germline assignment: CDR1 SGHAT and CDR2 FQDESV (reference sequence). Here the CDR3 reads CASSSPGGYNEQFF. CDR3 nucleotide sequence: TGTGCCAGCAGCTCTCCCGGGGGCTACAATGAGCAGTTCTTC.

This clonotype was found a few times. The chain employs TRBV19 and TRBJ2-1; D is perhaps TRBD2 (5 bases). Trimming took off 7 bases at V and 1 base at J, with 14 bases between the two ends. The CDR3 has 15 amino acids. Germline-derived CDR1 and CDR2 are LNHDA and SQIVND (reference sequence). This CDR3 is CASKLAANSYNEQFF. Written as DNA, the CDR3 is TGTGCCAGTAAGCTAGCCGCGAATTCCTACAATGAGCAGTTCTTC.